This T cell receptor (beta chain) was identified during a study of T cells in Graves' hyperthyroidism and ophthalmopathy. Findings of the study overall: Most expanded thyroid clonotypes above 0.001 recurred in blood.

J was trimmed by 2 bases and V by 5 bases; bases with no gene match: 2. There are 13 residues in the CDR3. Many counts were recorded for this clonotype. Its antigen is undetermined. A much larger clone differs by one base, so this may be a read error. Researchers amplified the TCR beta CDR3 regions from RNA transcripts. The HTBI primer set served for first-round RT-PCR of the TCR CDR3. TCRdb re-called the multiplex PCR reads with MiXCR, one entry per CDR3 protein. The sample has a few hundred thousand distinct CDR3 sequences; 20% to 25% are singletons. The clonotype comes from a man aged 18 to 29 with Graves' hyperthyroidism. The chain uses TRBV12-3 or TRBV12-4 and TRBJ2-5; TRBD1 agrees at 7 bases. Sequencing was performed on blood. CDR3 nucleotides: TGTGCCAGCAGTACGACAGGGCAAGAGACCCAGTACTTC. Translating gives CASSTTGQETQYF.